Given below is one TCR beta chain in context. Its antigen remains undetermined. No qualities accompany the bases; no much larger clone lies one base away. This entry comes from a study of cytomegalovirus exposure and HLA in healthy donors (dated by TCRdb to 2015 to 2018). Regarding the research as a whole: According to an earlier analysis of 587 of the donors, 150 million to 200 million T cells yielded 117 million unique TCR beta sequences and roughly 280 Gb of sequence data. An early release covering 500 to 750 HLA-typed donors comprised about 300 gigabases of sequencing data and tens of millions of unique TCR sequences. The genetic ancestry cluster associated with self-reported Caucasian donors included about 81% of the 398 genotyped donors. The aim of the study was to test whether cataloging public T cell receptors could identify signatures of past pathogen exposure. Using immunosequencing, the study profiled T cell repertoires from 640 or so subjects and related those repertoires to cytomegalovirus serostatus. In addition to the first cohort of around 670 subjects, a separate validation cohort of 130 or so different subjects was used. The study combined high-throughput TCR immunosequencing, statistical association of individual TCRs with disease status, and machine learning to predict cytomegalovirus infection status. A later analysis re-analyzed previously published TCR beta repertoires from roughly 630 donors and added high-resolution HLA genotyping to study TCR occurrence patterns. Rather than using new phenotypic data, the later analysis identified candidate immune exposures from TCR beta sequences and from how often those sequences occurred across donors. To decide whether each TCR beta V gene segment behaved as functional or pseudogenic, an earlier analysis of some 600 of the donors relied on high-throughput TCR beta sequencing. Donor age, sex, ethnicity and CMV serostatus were collected together with the repertoire data. A later genetic analysis used genome-wide SNP genotypes for about three fifths of the 666 donors, treating that subset as a discovery cohort. Every repertoire in the discovery cohort had been generated on one and the same sequencing platform. Class I and class II HLA loci were covered by the typing at four-digit resolution. The number of typed donors differed by locus: about 629-640 for A, B, C, DRB1 and DQB1; approximately 520 for DQA1; over 600 for DPA1; and about 450 for DPB1. Several DR-DQ haplotypes were treated as single units for association and clustering because of strong linkage in the cohort. Across approximately 400 genotyped donors of the cohort, an average of about 240,000 unique TCR beta nucleotide sequences per donor were sequenced, and roughly 18% of those sequences were non-productive. What the authors observed across the whole study: Roughly uniform sequencing depth across donors was assumed in presence/absence analyses, although this assumption may not hold. In a later analysis, several top co-occurrence clusters were reported to appear linked to parvovirus B19, influenza, CMV and Epstein-Barr virus. The cohort was sequenced for TCR beta chains only, and without alpha or paired-chain data the features that could be detected were limited. Immune exposure information for the cohort was limited to CMV serostatus. In a later analysis, TCR association rates were found to vary across HLA loci, with the most associated TCRs seen for DRB1 alleles and the fewest for HLA-C alleles. A few of the identified cytomegalovirus-associated TCR beta chains were confirmed in vitro to be specific for cytomegalovirus antigens. At a false discovery rate of 0.05, a later analysis linked 16,951 TCR beta sequences to specific HLA alleles. When HLA alleles, especially DR and DQ, strongly co-occurred, TCR associations were difficult to assign to individual alleles. According to the authors, the approach could potentially be generalized to other disease states and immunological phenotypes. In the study, around 150 TCR beta chains were listed as associated with cytomegalovirus. A later analysis found that HLA-associated TCR beta chains were more clonally expanded and had lower generation probabilities than equally common non-associated chains. Cytomegalovirus status was reported to be diagnosed by the classifier with high specificity and sensitivity in both the original and validation cohorts. The 87-base-pair reads could not distinguish some IMGT-functional V segments, including TRBV6-2 and TRBV6-3, so those segments were excluded. An earlier analysis of around 540 of the donors showed that most TCR beta V segments appeared in productive rearrangements either about 87% or about 30% of the time, which broadly matched IMGT annotations. Most TCR sequences were seen in very few donors, while some public TCRs were found in many individuals. According to a later analysis, most CMV-associated TCR beta chains appeared to be HLA-restricted, and the HLA associations seemed to be driven largely by CMV exposure. Compared with the roughly 670-donor mean, donors in an Asian-associated ancestry cluster had fewer N-insertions in productive TCRs, according to a later genetic analysis. A group of highly shared sequence variants was considered likely to be a technical artifact of the sequencing pipeline. The earlier analysis of 587 of the donors excluded fewer than 20 rarely observed V segments, including chromosome 9 orphons, because counts were too low. A further reported finding was that TCR beta sequences accurately predicted the HLA-A and HLA-B alleles for most subjects in the first cohort. An association between a missense DCLRE1C variant and V-gene and J-gene trimming of TCR beta chains was found in a later genetic analysis and replicated in an independent cohort. Correlated functional status among segregating V segments might reflect linkage disequilibrium, but an unknown experimental factor could not be ruled out. Because some donors lacked HLA typing at each locus, the association tests relied only on the typed subset.

The cohort was made up of 500 to 850 healthy bone marrow donors. Cohort members were all nominally healthy when sampled, although unrecorded immune exposures were likely present. The donor tested CMV seronegative, placing the donor among the 300 to 450 seronegative members of the cohort. Every donor gave a peripheral blood sample, and the peripheral blood mononuclear cells from that sample were used for TCR beta sequencing. The Qiagen DNeasy Blood Extraction Kit was used to extract genomic DNA from the blood cell samples. Library creation used the immunoSEQ multiplex PCR assay. For the multiplex PCR, a mixture combining 60 forward primers for TCR Vbeta segments and 13 reverse primers for TCR Jbeta segments was used. Amplification of the CDR3 region of rearranged TCR beta genes was performed with a multiplex PCR assay on genomic DNA. The Illumina HiSeq System was used to sequence the amplified TCR beta libraries as 87-base-pair reads. In the authors' own workflow: In a later analysis, some 80 million unique TCR beta chains were counted across the 500 to 850 repertoires, and roughly 10 million of these chains were shared by at least two donors. Raw reads were error-corrected and collapsed into unique sequences by a nearest-neighbor algorithm in which closely related sequences were merged to remove PCR and sequencing errors. CDR3 sequences were aligned to IMGT reference sequences to assign V, D and J gene segments. For a sequence to be retained, a match of at least six nucleotides to both a V gene segment and a J gene segment was required. Rearrangements were classified as productive when the CDR3 lacked stop codons and remained in frame with V and J, and all other rearrangements were classified as non-productive. Following IMGT convention, CDR3 was defined as the stretch from the second conserved V-encoded cysteine up to the conserved J-encoded phenylalanine. The earlier analysis of about 610 of the donors excluded sequences that lacked an unambiguous match to a single V gene segment. In an earlier analysis of around 600 of the donors, V segments were called functional above 56.7% productive rearrangements and were called segregating when the between-donor standard deviation exceeded 5%. A statistical classification framework was built for diagnosing cytomegalovirus status from the catalog of TCR beta chain sequences. In a later analysis, V and J genes were assigned by comparing TCR nucleotide sequences against IMGT/GENE-DB human TR gene sequences. Using the TCRdist pipeline, a later analysis assigned CDR3 sequences along with most-parsimonious VDJ recombination scenarios. In a later analysis, each TCR beta chain was defined by its CDR3 amino acid sequence together with its V-gene family, and reads lacking a unique V-gene family were excluded. As a way to deal with suspected cross-contamination and a sequencing artifact, a later analysis dropped 450 to 700 nucleotide sequences that were highly shared and had low generation probability. In a later analysis, a clonal expansion index was calculated for each public chain from normalized within-repertoire ranks of inferred template counts. In a later analysis, generation probabilities were computed with a VDJ recombination model fitted to out-of-frame rearrangements, and the resulting probabilities were checked against IGoR. A later analysis scored TCR-TCR, TCR-HLA and TCR-CMV co-occurrence with hypergeometric tests, applying a repertoire-size bias correction to TCR pairs. False discovery rates were estimated in a later analysis by permuting HLA or CMV assignments 20 times. In a later analysis, co-occurring TCRs were grouped using DBSCAN, and TCRdist sequence similarity was added for clustering within HLA-allele-positive subsets. For co-occurrence clustering, repertoires with fewer than 30,000 or more than 120,000 public chains were excluded, along with five repertoires with anomalous nucleotide sharing. This is the immuneACCESS table as TCRdb keeps it, with only in-frame sequences that have V and J called. A part of the clones is gone; compared with another copy, unresolved V genes explain less than half, and the rest is unexplained. For V, J and clone size, that table is used; D and trimming come from the DNA. This sample gives approximately 140,000 clones in total; 75% of them show up just once. In total, the top ten clones hold around 3.4% of the sample.

The germline V gene (reference sequence) gives CDR1 as SEHNR and CDR2 as FQNEAQ. From the cysteine up to the phenylalanine, the CDR3 has a length of 16 residues. Solely the CDR3 DNA is kept, with 48 bases framed from the first base. At the junction V is shortened by 2 bases and J by 0 bases; bases outside the gene matches: 3. The specimen sequenced was PBMCs. The sequence came from a man between 35 and 55 years old in good health and CMV-seronegative. Recombination linked TRBV7-9 to TRBJ2-4; the central 8 bases match TRBD2. The bases are TGTGCCAGCAGCTTAATCACTAGCGGAGCCAAAAACATTCAGTACTTC. The resulting protein is CASSLITSGAKNIQYF.